This TCR beta chain was sequenced for a study of blood T cell repertoires in COVID-19. Study at large: The origin of the acute and convalescent COVID-19 samples was the United States, Italy and Spain. Nucleic acid was either cDNA or gDNA, and it came from T cells, B-cell-depleted T cells, or PBMCs.

This CDR3 contains 16 residues. J gave up 3 bases and V 4 bases, and 9 bases lay outside the gene matches. Germline V gene lookup returns CDR1 SNHLY and CDR2 FYNNEI. Authors' processing steps: Estimates of nucleated cell counts were drawn from the amplification of reference gene primers. Only in-frame clones appear in the TCRdb table, and some are missing; sequencing was by immunoSEQ multiplex PCR. V, J and clone size derive from that table, while D and trimming were established from the DNA sequence. In the table there are a few hundred thousand clones, roughly 89% of which are singletons. Participants were aged roughly 18 to 89 years from 20 to 30 US areas.

J is TRBJ2-5 and V is TRBV2; TRBD2 matches at 9 bases. Input material: PBMCs or T cells enriched from blood (not recorded which). The clonotype originates from a woman aged 18-30 years with acute COVID-19. This CDR3 reads CASSGLAGLKKETQYF. The DNA of the CDR3 is TGTGCCAGCAGTGGTCTAGCGGGGCTTAAGAAAGAGACCCAGTACTTC.